This T cell receptor (beta chain) was sequenced for a study of spatial heterogeneity in lung cancer (dated by TCRdb to between 2018 and 2021). With respect to the entire study: More beta-chain than alpha-chain transcripts were consistently detected, likely reflecting higher beta-chain transcript abundance. Both alpha and beta chains were TCR-sequenced in fewer than 250 tumor regions, some 64 matched nontumor lung samples and 56 PBMC samples obtained at surgery. Nonsynonymous mutation counts, determined by whole-exome sequencing of tumor tissue, were related to features of the TCR repertoire. In the raw uncorrected reads, each unique combination of TCR and UMI appeared more than ten times on average. The study quantitatively compared TCR alpha and beta repertoires across multiple tumor regions, matched nontumor lung and blood in non-small cell lung cancer. In tumor regions, TCR transcript counts showed a strong correlation with a T cell transcriptional module score derived from matched bulk RNA-seq.

The protocol used for the library was 5' RACE. TCRdb names NextSeq 500 as the instrument used. The TCR library protocol attached a unique molecular identifier to each TCR cDNA molecule to allow correction of PCR and sequencing errors. Turning to the authors' computational methods: TCR identification, UMI-based error correction and CDR3 extraction were performed with Decombinator tools. TCRs above a frequency of 2 per 1,000, corresponding to the top 1% of the tumor frequency distribution, were defined as expanded. Expanded tumor TCRs were classed as regional if statistically deemed absent (corrected P<0.05) from at least one tumor region, otherwise ubiquitous. Rényi diversity was computed with the R vegan package after subsampling each repertoire 100 times to 5,000 TCRs. CDR3 similarity networks were constructed using string-kernel similarity of amino acid triplets, with links drawn between CDR3s whose pairwise similarity was above 0.82. Clones were called with MiXCR by TCRdb after fastp trimmed the public reads at Q25, and only in-frame beta chains were retained. Identical CDR3 proteins give one entry, which carries the most common genes and DNA. What appears here as the V and J calls and clone size reflects TCRdb's work, not the paper's. Here the sample has around 20,000 distinct CDR3 sequences; 2.8% occur a single time. The ten largest clonotypes hold approximately 7.7% of the sample.

According to the study, the label for this sample's time point signals: sample taken at primary tumor resection. Samples were obtained from 70 to 85 patients with early-stage, untreated non-small cell lung cancer from the lung TRACERx cohort. Without any cell sorting, TCR sequencing was performed on whole RNA extracted either from tumor and nontumor lung tissue or from cryopreserved PBMC samples. Patients were selected for TCR sequencing only if sufficient RNA was available from at least two tumor regions. A lung pathologist reviewed the tumor and adjacent nontumor lung specimens before the specimens were selected. This clonotype registers as medium-sized (0.01 to 0.1%) within its sample. What this receptor recognizes is not known. No per-base quality is available; no much larger clone lies one base away. Broader findings and caveats from the paper: The number of expanded intratumoral alpha and beta TCRs correlated with the tumor nonsynonymous mutation count. The count of ubiquitous expanded TCRs correlated with the count of ubiquitous nonsynonymous mutations, and the count of regional expanded TCRs correlated with the count of regional nonsynonymous mutations. Additional single-cell paired TCR alpha and beta sequencing was considered necessary to confirm, at a functional level, the hypothesis that regional TCRs recognize regional mutations. TCR-seq coverage of tumor T cells was estimated at only 7% to 8.5% for alpha chains and approximately 12% for beta chains.

The CDR3, cysteine through phenylalanine, is 14 amino acids long. The DNA shown is the 42-base CDR3, in frame from base 1. V and J are truncated by 1 base and 8 bases respectively, leaving an intervening sequence of 12 bases. Looking up the germline V gene yields CDR1 SNHLY and CDR2 FYNNEI. This clonotype was obtained from a male donor with early-stage non-small cell lung cancer. The sample here was lung tumor tissue, taken at surgery. In this chain, TRBV2 is recombined with TRBJ2-1; too little of a D gene remains to name it. The CDR3 sequence is CASSEDAISYEQFF. Here is the DNA: TGTGCCAGCAGTGAAGATGCCATAAGTTATGAGCAGTTCTTC.